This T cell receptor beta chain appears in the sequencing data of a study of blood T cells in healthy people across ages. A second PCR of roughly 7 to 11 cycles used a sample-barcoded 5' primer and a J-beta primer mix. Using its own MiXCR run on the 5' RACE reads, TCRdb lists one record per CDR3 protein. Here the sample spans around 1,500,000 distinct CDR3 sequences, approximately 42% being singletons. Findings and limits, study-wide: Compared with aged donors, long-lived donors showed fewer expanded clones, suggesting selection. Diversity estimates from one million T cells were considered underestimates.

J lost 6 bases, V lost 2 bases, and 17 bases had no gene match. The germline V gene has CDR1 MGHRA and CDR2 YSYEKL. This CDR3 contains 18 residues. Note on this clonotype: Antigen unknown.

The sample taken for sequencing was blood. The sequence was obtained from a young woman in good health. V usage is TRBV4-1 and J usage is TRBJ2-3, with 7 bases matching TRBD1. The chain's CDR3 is CASSQYIPGTEREDTQYF. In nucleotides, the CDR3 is TGCGCCAGCAGCCAATATATCCCCGGGACAGAGCGCGAGGATACGCAGTATTTT.